A selection of T cell receptor beta chains follows, all from one sample in a study of CD8 T cells in ankylosing spondylitis. Each CDR3 protein gets one entry after TCRdb re-called the 5' RACE reads with MiXCR. The repertoire consists of 450,000 to 550,000 distinct CDR3 sequences, with less than 6% occurring once and the leading ten covering 3% to 4.5%. The material sequenced was blood, either unsorted or a sorted T cell fraction (not recorded which). Source of these receptors: a male donor with ankylosing spondylitis. CDR3s include the opening cysteine and the closing phenylalanine or tryptophan. A D gene is named only where the DNA matches it firmly. Size is stated for part of the rows, as once, few or many counts, or as a class when the clone is expanded.

cdr3_aa: CASSLRAGGYQPQHF
cdr3_nt: TGTGCCAGCAGTTTACGGGCAGGGGGTTATCAGCCCCAGCATTTT
d_call: TRBD1
clone_size: many
v_call: TRBV27
j_call: TRBJ1-5

cdr3_aa: CASSQGLAGESPGELFF
cdr3_nt: TGTGCCAGCAGCCAGGGACTAGCGGGAGAGAGTCCCGGGGAGCTGTTTTTT
d_call: TRBD2
clone_size: many
v_call: TRBV9
j_call: TRBJ2-2

cdr3_aa: CASSHKKGSITYGYTF
cdr3_nt: TGTGCCAGCAGCCATAAGAAAGGGAGCATTACCTATGGCTACACCTTC
d_call: -
clone_size: many
v_call: TRBV3-1
j_call: TRBJ1-2

cdr3_aa: CASSPYDGTEAFF
cdr3_nt: TGTGCCAGCAGTCCCTACGACGGGACTGAAGCTTTCTTT
d_call: -
clone_size: many
v_call: TRBV12-3/TRBV12-4
j_call: TRBJ1-1

cdr3_aa: CASSLIRGVDGYTF
cdr3_nt: TGTGCCAGCAGCTTAATACGGGGGGTTGATGGCTACACCTTC
d_call: -
clone_size: many
v_call: TRBV7-2
j_call: TRBJ1-2

cdr3_aa: CASSFVYEKLFF
cdr3_nt: TGTGCCAGCAGCTTTGTGTATGAAAAACTGTTTTTT
d_call: -
clone_size: many
v_call: TRBV11-2
j_call: TRBJ1-4

cdr3_aa: CASSYSRTARGETQYF
cdr3_nt: TGTGCCAGCAGTTACTCTAGGACAGCCCGCGGGGAGACCCAGTACTTC
d_call: -
clone_size: many
v_call: TRBV6-2/TRBV6-3
j_call: TRBJ2-5

cdr3_aa: CSAHPLQGVNTEAFF
cdr3_nt: TGCAGCGCCCACCCCCTACAGGGGGTGAACACTGAAGCTTTCTTT
d_call: TRBD1
clone_size: many
v_call: TRBV29-1
j_call: TRBJ1-1

cdr3_aa: CASASYTDTQYF
cdr3_nt: TGTGCCAGCGCCTCTTACACAGATACGCAGTATTTT
d_call: -
clone_size: many
v_call: TRBV21-1
j_call: TRBJ2-3

cdr3_aa: CASSIAWIRSPLHF
cdr3_nt: TGTGCCAGCAGTATAGCGTGGATCCGATCACCCCTCCACTTT
d_call: -
clone_size: -
v_call: TRBV7-2
j_call: TRBJ1-6

cdr3_aa: CASSLMSSYGYTF
cdr3_nt: TGTGCCAGCAGCTTGATGAGCTCCTATGGCTACACCTTC
d_call: -
clone_size: -
v_call: TRBV5-5
j_call: TRBJ1-2